The clone carrying this T cell receptor (beta chain) was picked up one time. Profiled with immunoSEQ multiplex PCR; TCRdb holds only in-frame clones, not every one. The sample contains fewer than 65,000 clones, about nine tenths of which appear only once. The data belong to a study of T cell changes during pregnancy in multiple sclerosis. This CDR3 spans 14 amino acids. Germline V CDR1 and CDR2: MNHEY, SVGAGI. V lost 6 bases, J lost 1 base, and 12 bases lay in between. The sequencing here drew on peripheral blood, taken in the first trimester of pregnancy. The sequence derives from a female donor in good health, enrolled as a control in a pregnancy study. V is TRBV6-5 and J is TRBJ1-1; D is uncertain. Written as DNA, the CDR3 is TGTGCCAGCAGGGCCACCGGGGAGAACACTGAAGCTTTCTTT. This gives the protein CASRATGENTEAFF.